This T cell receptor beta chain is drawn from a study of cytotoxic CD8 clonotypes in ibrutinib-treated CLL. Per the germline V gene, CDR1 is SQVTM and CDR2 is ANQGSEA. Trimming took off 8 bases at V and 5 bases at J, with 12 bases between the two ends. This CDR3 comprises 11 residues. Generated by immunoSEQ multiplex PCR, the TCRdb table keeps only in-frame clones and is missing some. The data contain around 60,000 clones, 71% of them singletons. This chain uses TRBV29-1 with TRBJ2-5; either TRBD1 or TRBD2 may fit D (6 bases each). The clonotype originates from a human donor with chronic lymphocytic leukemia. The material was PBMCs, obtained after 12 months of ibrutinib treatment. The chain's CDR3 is CSMRRGETQYF. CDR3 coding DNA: TGCAGCATGCGGAGGGGGGAGACCCAGTACTTC.